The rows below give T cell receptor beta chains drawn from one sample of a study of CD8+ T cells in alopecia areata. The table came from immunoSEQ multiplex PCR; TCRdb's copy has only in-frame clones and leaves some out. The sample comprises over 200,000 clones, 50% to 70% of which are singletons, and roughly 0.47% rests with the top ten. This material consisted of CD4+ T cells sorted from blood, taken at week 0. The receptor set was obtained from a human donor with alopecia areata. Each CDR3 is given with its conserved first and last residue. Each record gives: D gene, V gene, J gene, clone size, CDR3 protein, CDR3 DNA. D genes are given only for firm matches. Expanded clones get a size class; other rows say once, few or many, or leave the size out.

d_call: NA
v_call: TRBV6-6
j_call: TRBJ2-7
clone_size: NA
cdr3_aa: CASSYSSSNYEQYF
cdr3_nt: TGTGCCAGCAGTTACTCGAGTAGTAACTACGAGCAGTACTTC

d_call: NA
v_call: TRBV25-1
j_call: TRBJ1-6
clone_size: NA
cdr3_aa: CASRRGTDSPLHF
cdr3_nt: TGTGCCAGCAGGAGGGGGACCGATTCACCCCTCCACTTT

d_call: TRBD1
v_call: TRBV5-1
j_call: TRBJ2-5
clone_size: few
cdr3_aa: CASSGPGTGETQYF
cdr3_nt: TGCGCCAGCAGCGGGCCCGGGACAGGGGAGACCCAGTACTTC

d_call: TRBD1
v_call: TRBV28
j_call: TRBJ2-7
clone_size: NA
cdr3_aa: CASRTTGTGIYEQYF
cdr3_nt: TGTGCCAGCAGAACGACCGGGACAGGGATTTACGAGCAGTACTTC

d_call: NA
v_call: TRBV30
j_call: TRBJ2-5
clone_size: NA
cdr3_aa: CAWSTGVGTQYF
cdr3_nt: TGTGCCTGGAGTACAGGTGTTGGGACCCAGTACTTC

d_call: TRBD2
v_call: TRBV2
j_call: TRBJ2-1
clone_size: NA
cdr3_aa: CASSQWSGRANEQFF
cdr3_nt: TGTGCCAGCAGCCAATGGAGCGGGAGGGCCAATGAGCAGTTCTTC

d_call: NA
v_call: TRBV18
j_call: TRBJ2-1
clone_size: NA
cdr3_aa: CASSPGDGYNEQFF
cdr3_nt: TGTGCCAGCTCACCCGGGGACGGCTACAATGAGCAGTTCTTC

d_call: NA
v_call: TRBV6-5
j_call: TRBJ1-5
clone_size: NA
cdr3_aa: CASSFGQPQHF
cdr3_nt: TGTGCCAGCAGTTTTGGTCAGCCCCAGCATTTT

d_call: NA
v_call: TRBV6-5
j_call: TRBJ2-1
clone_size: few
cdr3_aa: CASSYQSGFINEQFF
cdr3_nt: TGTGCCAGCAGTTACCAGTCGGGGTTCATCAATGAGCAGTTCTTC

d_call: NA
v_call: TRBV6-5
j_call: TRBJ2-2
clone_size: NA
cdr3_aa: CASSFGHTGELFF
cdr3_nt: TGTGCCAGCAGTTTTGGACATACCGGGGAGCTGTTTTTT

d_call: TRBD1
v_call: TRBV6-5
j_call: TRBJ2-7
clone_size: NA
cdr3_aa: CASSYSGQGGPYEQYF
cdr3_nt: TGTGCCAGCAGTTACTCTGGACAGGGAGGACCCTACGAGCAGTACTTC

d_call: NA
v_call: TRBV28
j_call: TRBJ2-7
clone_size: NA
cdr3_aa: CASSPGPYEQYF
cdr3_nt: TGTGCCAGCAGTCCTGGACCCTACGAGCAGTACTTC

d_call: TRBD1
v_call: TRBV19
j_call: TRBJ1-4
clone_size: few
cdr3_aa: CASRLIPGQGNEKLFF
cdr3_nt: TGTGCCAGCCGATTGATCCCGGGACAGGGAAATGAAAAACTGTTTTTT